The T cell receptor beta chain under discussion was sequenced for a study of blood T cell repertoires in COVID-19 (TCRdb year 2020). With respect to the entire study: The collaborator samples originated in the United States, Italy and Spain and spanned the acute and convalescent phases of COVID-19. A freely available public database, intended as a resource for researchers studying the immune response to SARS-CoV-2, is where the repertoires were released. Deeply sampled blood TCRbeta repertoires from subjects exposed to, actively infected with, or recovered from COVID-19 were included in the dataset. Where available, HLA class I and class II types were taken from metadata supplied by the sample provider and were not determined by assay-based typing. The sample metadata nearly always contained a de-identified subject ID, COVID-19 status, age in years and sex. The material from the prospective study consisted of cDNA or gDNA derived from T cells, B-cell-depleted T cells, or PBMCs. Samples came from the ongoing ImmuneRACE study (first 160 participants) plus 1,254 subjects from 6 global collaborators.

As to this clone: The antigen it binds to is not known. It has no much larger one-base neighbor in the sample; base qualities were not kept.

Overall study outcomes, separate from this receptor: The amount of clinical and demographic metadata varied by source and participant and was provided uncurated.

Collaborating institutions collected whole blood in K2EDTA tubes following their own protocols. For TCRbeta analysis, collaborator samples were shipped as frozen whole blood, as isolated PBMCs, or as DNA extracted from either sample type. TCRbeta CDR3 regions were amplified from genomic DNA by means of the immunoSEQ Assay, a bias-controlled multiplex PCR. For the original study's pipeline: The number of nucleated cells in each sample was estimated from the amplification of reference gene primers within the assay. To quantify the absolute abundance of each unique TCRbeta CDR3 rearrangement, sequence reads were collapsed and filtered. For each sample, productive Simpson clonality was calculated as the square root of Simpson's diversity index across productive rearrangements. As stored in TCRdb, this immuneACCESS dataset retains in-frame rearrangements with V and J assigned. A fraction of the clones does not appear; measured against another copy, unresolved V genes explain less than half of the discrepancy, and the remainder lacks a known reason. The V and J calls and the clone size are those of that table, but D and trimming were determined from the DNA. In this sample the table shows some 120,000 clones, around 83% of which occur a single time. The ten largest clonotypes hold less than 8% of the sample.

The CDR3 measures 13 amino acids from cysteine to phenylalanine. The only DNA kept is the CDR3, 39 bases in frame from the first base. V gives up 6 bases and J gives up 7 bases, and the segment between their germline ends measures 12 bases. The germline V gene provides CDR1 SNHLY and CDR2 FYNNEI. The clonotype was recovered from a man aged 65 to 79 with acute or convalescent COVID-19. Sequenced sample: peripheral blood. In this chain, TRBV2 is recombined with TRBJ1-4, with a tentative D gene TRBD1 over 5 matching bases. The DNA sequence is as follows: TGTGCCAGCAGACGCAGGGAAGGTGAAAAACTGTTTTTT. It codes for CASRRREGEKLFF.